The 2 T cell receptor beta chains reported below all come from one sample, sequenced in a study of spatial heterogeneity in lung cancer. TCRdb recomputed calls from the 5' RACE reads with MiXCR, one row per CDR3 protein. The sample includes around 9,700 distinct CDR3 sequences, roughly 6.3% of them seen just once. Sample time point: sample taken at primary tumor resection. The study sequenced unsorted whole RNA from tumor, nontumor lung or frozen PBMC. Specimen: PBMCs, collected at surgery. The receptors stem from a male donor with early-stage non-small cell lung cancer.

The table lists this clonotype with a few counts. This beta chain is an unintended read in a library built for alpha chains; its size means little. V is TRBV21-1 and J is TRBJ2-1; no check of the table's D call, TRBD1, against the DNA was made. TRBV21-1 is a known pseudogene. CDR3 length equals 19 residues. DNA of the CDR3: TGTGCCAGCAGAAATAACCCTCAGGGCGCGTCCCTTAGGCACAATGAGCAGTTCTTC. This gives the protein CASRNNPQGASLRHNEQFF.

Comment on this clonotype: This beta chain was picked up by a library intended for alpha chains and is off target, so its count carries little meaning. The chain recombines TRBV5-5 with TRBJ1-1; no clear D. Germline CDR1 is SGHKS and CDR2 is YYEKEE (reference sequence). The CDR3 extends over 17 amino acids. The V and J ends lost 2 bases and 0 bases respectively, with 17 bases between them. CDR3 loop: CASSLQTSVLLNTEAFF. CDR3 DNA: TGTGCCAGCAGCTTACAAACATCGGTATTGTTGAACACTGAAGCTTTCTTT.